The clone carrying this T cell receptor (beta chain) turned up a few times. Deletions cut 0 bases from V and 3 bases from J, with 3 bases between. Germline V gives CDR1 DFQATT, CDR2 SNEGSKA (reference sequence). CDR3 length: 11 residues. One entry per CDR3 protein, called by TCRdb with MiXCR from the 5' RACE reads. This table holds about 5,400 distinct CDR3 sequences, 45% to 60% found once. The sequencing input was memory CD4+ T cells sorted from blood. As to subset: memory CD4+ T cells, CD4+CD45RO+CD25-. This sequence was found in a female donor with breast cancer. The chain uses TRBV20-1 and TRBJ2-7; D unclear. CDR3 residues: CSARDDYEQYF. CDR3 nucleotide sequence: TGCAGTGCTAGAGATGACTACGAGCAGTACTTC.